A selection of T cell receptor beta chains follows, all from one sample in a study of T-cell memory formation after mild COVID-19. MiXCR, run by TCRdb on the 5' RACE reads, gives a single entry per CDR3 protein. The repertoire holds under 550,000 distinct CDR3 sequences, 18% seen once, with around an eighth in the top ten. Input material: PBMCs or a T cell subset sorted from them (not recorded which). The receptors were sampled from an adult woman who had mild COVID-19 (a few samples of this study predate the infection). Cell type and time point are not known. The CDR3 runs from the conserved cysteine through the conserved F or W. D genes are given only for firm matches. Not every row has a clone size; where given, it reads once, few, many or a size class.

abundance,j_gene,v_gene,d_gene,CDR3nt,CDR3aa
few,TRBJ2-2,TRBV10-3,-,TGTGCCATCAGATGGGGCACCGGGGAGCTGTTTTTT,CAIRWGTGELFF
many,TRBJ2-7,TRBV12-3/TRBV12-4,TRBD2,TGTGCCAGCAGTTTAATAGCGGGGAGGGGCGAGCAGTACTTC,CASSLIAGRGEQYF
-,TRBJ2-2,TRBV19,-,TGTGCCAGTACACGGACGGGGAACACCGGGGAGCTGTTTTTT,CASTRTGNTGELFF
-,TRBJ2-2,TRBV12-3/TRBV12-4,TRBD2,TGTGCCAGCAGTGCGTGGCTAGCGGGGGGATTAAGGGAGCTGTTTTTT,CASSAWLAGGLRELFF
few,TRBJ1-2,TRBV20-1,-,TGCAGTGCTAGAGCGAGGGGAGGAAACTATGGCTACACCTTC,CSARARGGNYGYTF
few,TRBJ2-7,TRBV11-2,-,TGTGCCAGCAGCTTAGAGGTCGGGCTCGGGTCCAACGAGCAGTACTTC,CASSLEVGLGSNEQYF
-,TRBJ1-1,TRBV6-1,TRBD1,TGTGCCAGCACCCCCGACAGGGTCGACTTGAACACTGAAGCTTTCTTT,CASTPDRVDLNTEAFF
few,TRBJ1-2,TRBV25-1,-,TGTGCCAGCAGTGCCGGAATACAGAACTATGGCTACACCTTC,CASSAGIQNYGYTF
-,TRBJ2-1,TRBV7-9,-,TGTGCCAGCAGCTCGACGACTAGTCTGCCCAATGAGCAGTTCTTC,CASSSTTSLPNEQFF
-,TRBJ2-7,TRBV4-3,TRBD1,TGCGCCAGCAGCCACTTACAGGGGAAAGAATCCTACGAGCAGTACTTC,CASSHLQGKESYEQYF
few,TRBJ2-7,TRBV2,TRBD1,TGTGCCAGTGATCCGGGACAGATCTACGAGCAGTACTTC,CASDPGQIYEQYF
many,TRBJ2-6,TRBV7-2,TRBD2,TGTGCCAGCAGCTTAGTGTCTAGCGGGAACTCTGGGGCCAACGTCCTGACTTTC,CASSLVSSGNSGANVLTF
many,TRBJ2-1,TRBV18,TRBD1,TGTGCCAGCTCACCACTTTCCGGGACAGGATCTCGTGAGCAGTTCTTC,CASSPLSGTGSREQFF
-,TRBJ1-2,TRBV7-9,-,TGTGCCAGCAGCTCCCGGTCAGGGTACGATTACGGCTACACCTTC,CASSSRSGYDYGYTF
-,TRBJ1-2,TRBV20-1,-,TGCAGTGCTGAGGGGACCGAACTGCACTACACCTTC,CSAEGTELHYTF
-,TRBJ1-1,TRBV2,TRBD1,TGTGCCAGCAGTGATGGACAGGGCCTGATAGATACTGAAGCTTTCTTT,CASSDGQGLIDTEAFF
few,TRBJ2-1,TRBV29-1,TRBD1,TGCAGCGTTGAAGATAGGGGACAGATCCCCAGACTCCGATACAATGAGCAGTTCTTC,CSVEDRGQIPRLRYNEQFF
-,TRBJ2-5,TRBV15,-,TGTGCCACCAGCATTCGACCCGGGGAAGAGACCCAGTACTTC,CATSIRPGEETQYF
few,TRBJ2-5,TRBV9,-,TGTGCCAGCAGCTCGGGGGGCACGGAAGAGACCCAGTACTTC,CASSSGGTEETQYF
few,TRBJ1-1,TRBV11-2,-,TGTGCCAGCAGCTTAACTATTGGAGCAAACACTGAAGCTTTCTTT,CASSLTIGANTEAFF
-,TRBJ1-6,TRBV27,-,TGTGCCAGCAGTTTCTCAGGGTCCTATAATTCACCCCTCCACTTT,CASSFSGSYNSPLHF
few,TRBJ1-1,TRBV7-9,TRBD1,TGTGCCAGCAGCTTAGCTAGACAGGGGGCTTTGGGCACTGAAGCTTTCTTT,CASSLARQGALGTEAFF
few,TRBJ1-4,TRBV28,-,TGTGCCAGCAGTTTATCTGATGAAAAACTGTTTTTT,CASSLSDEKLFF
few,TRBJ1-1,TRBV20-1,-,TGCAGTGCCAGGATGAACACTGAAGCTTTCTTT,CSARMNTEAFF
-,TRBJ1-3,TRBV7-2,-,TGTGCCAGCAGCTCCGGGCCCTCTGGAAACACCATATATTTT,CASSSGPSGNTIYF
few,TRBJ2-1,TRBV7-8,TRBD2,TGTGCCAGCAGCTCACGGACTAGCGGGTTTCACAATGAGCAGTTCTTC,CASSSRTSGFHNEQFF
few,TRBJ2-2,TRBV24-1,-,TGTGCCACCAGTGATTTGAGCAGGACCACCGGGGAGCTGTTTTTT,CATSDLSRTTGELFF
-,TRBJ1-1,TRBV12-3/TRBV12-4,-,TGTGCCAGCACCCCCAGTCCCGGGACACCGGAGGGAGAAGCTTTCTTT,CASTPSPGTPEGEAFF
few,TRBJ2-5,TRBV20-1,TRBD2,TGCAGTGCTAGTAGACTAGCGGCCTTCCAAGAGACCCAGTACTTC,CSASRLAAFQETQYF
few,TRBJ1-5,TRBV5-8,-,TGTGCCAGCAGCCCCATCTCGGGCGAGAATCAGCCCCAGCATTTT,CASSPISGENQPQHF
-,TRBJ1-6,TRBV20-1,-,TGCAGTGCTAGGGACTTATATAATTCACCCCTCCACTTT,CSARDLYNSPLHF
once,TRBJ2-5,TRBV4-2,-,TGTGCCAGCAGCCAAACAATTGGACGGAGTCAAGAGACCCAGTACTTC,CASSQTIGRSQETQYF
-,TRBJ2-1,TRBV12-3/TRBV12-4,TRBD2,TGTGCCAGCAGTGCCCGGGCGGGGGTATACAATGAGCAGTTCTTC,CASSARAGVYNEQFF
-,TRBJ2-2,TRBV5-8,-,TGTGCCAGCAGCTTGGACCTCGGGGAGCTGTTTTTT,CASSLDLGELFF
few,TRBJ2-2,TRBV5-1,TRBD2,TGCGCCAGCAGCTCAGCCGGGACTACACAAAAGCGGGGCACCGGGGAGCTGTTTTTT,CASSSAGTTQKRGTGELFF
-,TRBJ2-5,TRBV25-1,-,TGTGCCAGCAGTGGGGCATACAGAGAGACCCAGTACTTC,CASSGAYRETQYF
few,TRBJ2-1,TRBV4-1,TRBD2,TGCGCCAGCAGCCAAGATCCGGGGGGAACCTACAATGAGCAGTTCTTC,CASSQDPGGTYNEQFF
-,TRBJ2-3,TRBV9,-,TGTGCCAGCAGCGTAGTTCCCCAGCGGGCAGATACGCAGTATTTT,CASSVVPQRADTQYF
few,TRBJ1-1,TRBV7-2,-,TGTGCCAGCAGCCAACCGTCGGGGGCGGTCACTGAAGCTTTCTTT,CASSQPSGAVTEAFF
-,TRBJ2-7,TRBV6-1,-,TGTGCCAGCGACAGGTCAGCCTACGAGCAGTACTTC,CASDRSAYEQYF
-,TRBJ2-1,TRBV7-3,-,TGTGCCAGCAGCCCCCACTCCTCTAGGGAGCAGTTCTTC,CASSPHSSREQFF
-,TRBJ2-7,TRBV12-3/TRBV12-4,-,TGTGCCAGCAGTTTTGTTGTGGAGGGCGAGCAGTACTTC,CASSFVVEGEQYF
-,TRBJ2-1,TRBV5-1,-,TGCGCCAGCGGAGACGGGACGAACTCCTACAATGAGCAGTTCTTC,CASGDGTNSYNEQFF
few,TRBJ2-1,TRBV6-2/TRBV6-3,-,TGTGCCAGCAGTTACTCGAAACCAGCGGAGCAGTTCTTC,CASSYSKPAEQFF
few,TRBJ1-3,TRBV24-1,TRBD1,TGTGCCACCAGTGATCGGGACAGCCCTGGAAACACCATATATTTT,CATSDRDSPGNTIYF
-,TRBJ1-1,TRBV4-3,TRBD1,TGCGCCAGCAGTCGGGACAGGGCCATCGGGGGCACTGAAGCTTTCTTT,CASSRDRAIGGTEAFF
few,TRBJ1-4,TRBV4-1,TRBD1,TGCGCCAGCAGCCGAGACAGGGGCGAAAAACTGTTTTTT,CASSRDRGEKLFF
few,TRBJ1-4,TRBV12-3/TRBV12-4,TRBD1,TGTGCCAGCATGGGACAGGGGGGCGAAAAACTGTTTTTT,CASMGQGGEKLFF
-,TRBJ1-1,TRBV4-3,-,TGCGCCAGCAGTCTTACCGGGACCTTAATCGAAGCTTTCTTT,CASSLTGTLIEAFF
-,TRBJ2-7,TRBV11-2,-,TGTGCCAGCAGCTTAGTGAGAGTTTACGAGCAGTACTTC,CASSLVRVYEQYF
-,TRBJ1-1,TRBV18,-,TGTGCCAGCTCACCGACAAGGACGGCGAACACTGAAGCTTTCTTT,CASSPTRTANTEAFF
once,TRBJ2-7,TRBV27,TRBD2,TGTGCCAGCAGGTTGCGGGGGGGAAACTACGAGCAGTACTTC,CASRLRGGNYEQYF
few,TRBJ2-1,TRBV4-3,-,TGCGCCAGCAGCCAAGAGCTGGGCACCTACAATGAGCAGTTCTTC,CASSQELGTYNEQFF
-,TRBJ1-1,TRBV19,TRBD1,TGTGCCACAAAGCCAAGGGGGCACACTGAAGCTTTCTTT,CATKPRGHTEAFF
-,TRBJ1-4,TRBV12-3/TRBV12-4,-,TGTGCCAGCAGTTACAGGGAAACTAATGAAAAACTGTTTTTT,CASSYRETNEKLFF